The T cell receptor (beta chain) described here comes from a study of shared clonotypes between healthy human individuals. The wider study: The people who gave samples were a couple of women and a few men aged 18 to 49.

This clone came up a few times. Assay execution took place at the deep level. Here immunoSEQ multiplex PCR was the method, and the copy in TCRdb shows in-frame clones only, minus some. This sample carries fewer than 3 million clones, roughly 92% of them seen once, and the ten largest clones take roughly 0.34%. V lost 3 bases, J lost 7 bases, and 9 bases lay in between. The CDR3 spans 12 residues. Germline V gives CDR1 MNHNS, CDR2 SASEGT. In the CD4+ fraction, cells were divided into CD45RA+ naive and CD45RA-negative memory subsets. Sequenced: naive CD4+ T cells from PBMCs. Subset noted: CD45RA+ positively selected. The chain combines TRBV6-1 with TRBJ1-1, with unresolved D. The TCR was taken from a man aged 18-30 years in good health. Some clones in this sample may be carry-over from other donors' samples. The CDR3 region has the DNA TGTGCCAGCAGTGATTTAGGATTTGAAGCTTTCTTT. Translating it yields CASSDLGFEAFF.